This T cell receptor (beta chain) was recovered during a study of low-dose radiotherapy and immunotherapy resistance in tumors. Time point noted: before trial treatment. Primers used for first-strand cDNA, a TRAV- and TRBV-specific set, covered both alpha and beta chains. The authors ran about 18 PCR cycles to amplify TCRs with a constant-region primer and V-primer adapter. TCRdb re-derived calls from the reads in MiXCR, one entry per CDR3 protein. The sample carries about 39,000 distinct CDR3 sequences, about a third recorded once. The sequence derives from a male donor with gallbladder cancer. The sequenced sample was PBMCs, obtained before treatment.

The CDR3 spells CASSFVGSSYNEQFF. The CDR3 DNA sequence: TGTGCCAGCAGCTTTGTGGGAAGCTCCTACAATGAGCAGTTCTTC. The chain links TRBV5-6 to TRBJ2-1, with D unclear. The V gene's germline CDR1 is SGHDT and CDR2 YYEEEE. V lost 2 bases and J 0 bases, leaving 9 bases between the germline ends. The CDR3 totals 15 residues.